This TCR beta chain was recovered during a study of shared clonotypes between healthy human individuals. Assay: immunoSEQ multiplex PCR; the TCRdb copy retains only in-frame clones and omits some. The sample has about a million clones; 60% to 85% are singletons. Germline V gives CDR1 MNHEY, CDR2 SMNVEV (reference sequence). With 6 bases clipped from V and 6 bases from J, the junction kept 9 bases outside the gene matches. CDR3 size: 14 residues. This clonotype originated in a man aged 18 to 30 in good health. Sequencing was carried out using memory CD4+ T cells sorted from blood. The subset was: CD45RA-negative fraction. The J gene is TRBJ2-7, the V gene TRBV27; 9 nucleotides match TRBD1. DNA for the CDR3: TGTGCCAGCAGGGCTGGGACAGGGCAGGGCGAGCAGTACTTC. Encoded protein: CASRAGTGQGEQYF.